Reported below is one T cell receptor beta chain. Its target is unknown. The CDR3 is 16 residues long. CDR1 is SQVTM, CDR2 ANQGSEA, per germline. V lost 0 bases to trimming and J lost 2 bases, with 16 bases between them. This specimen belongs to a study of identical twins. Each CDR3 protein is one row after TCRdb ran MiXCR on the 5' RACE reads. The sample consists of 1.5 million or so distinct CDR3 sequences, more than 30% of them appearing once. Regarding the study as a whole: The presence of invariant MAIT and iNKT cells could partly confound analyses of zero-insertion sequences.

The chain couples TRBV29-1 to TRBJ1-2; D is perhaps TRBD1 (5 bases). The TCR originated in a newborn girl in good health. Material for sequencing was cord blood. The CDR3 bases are TGCAGCGTTGAAGATCTGGCAGGGCGGAGGAACTATGGCTACACCTTC. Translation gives CSVEDLAGRRNYGYTF.